The subject of this entry is one TCR beta chain. The antigen remains unidentified. The sample is drawn from a study of post-analysis software for immune sequencing data. Turning to the study itself: Relapsing-remitting, secondary progressive and progressive-relapsing multiple sclerosis were all included among the disease courses. Whole-study findings and limits: Batch-mates among the samples co-clustered strongly by F measure. About 5 TRBV segments appeared more often in patients than in controls, and TRBV5-6, TRBV5-1 and TRBV20-1 were among these. Those with multiple sclerosis, the patient group, showed significantly lower normalized Chao1 diversity than controls.

The V gene's germline CDR1 is SGHDT and CDR2 YYEEEE. This CDR3 is built from 14 residues. Trimming shortened V by 10 bases and J by 2 bases, and 16 bases separated the two germline ends. cDNA libraries of TCR beta carried unique molecular identifiers. Researchers reported 400,000 to 600,000 cDNA molecules coming from around 1 to 10 million T cells. TCRdb independently ran MiXCR on the PCR reads; one entry per CDR3 protein. In the table there are some 890,000 distinct CDR3 sequences, under 70% of which are singletons. The origin of this receptor is a girl aged 5 to 17 with multiple sclerosis. The chain carries TRBV5-6 and TRBJ2-1; D is possibly TRBD2 (5 bases). Material for sequencing was blood. CDR3 amino acids: CAGFSAGAYNEQFF. CDR3 sequence (DNA): TGTGCCGGCTTCTCAGCCGGGGCCTACAATGAGCAGTTCTTC. Filled out from reference TRBV5-6 and TRBJ2-1, the complete variable domain reads DAGVTQSPTHLIKTRGQQVTLRCSPKSGHDTVSWYQQALGQGPQFIFQYYEEEERQRGNFPDRFSGHQFPNYSSELNVNALLLGDSALYLCAGFSAGAYNEQFFGPGTRLTVL.